This entry describes one TCR beta chain. This clonotype was recorded at least ten times. Its antigen is not yet known. Base qualities are missing; no much larger clone stands one base away. Sequencing was carried out with an Illumina NovaSeq 6000. cDNA libraries for TCRalpha and TCRbeta were prepared by 5'RACE using constant-segment primers, with sample barcodes and unique molecular identifiers added. Trizol reagent was used to extract RNA from every sample. Amplification of the libraries took two PCR steps, and the second step added a second sample barcode plus Illumina TruSeq adapters. Sequencing of the libraries was done on an Illumina NovaSeq, producing 2 x 150 bp paired-end reads. The original methods were these. With migec v1.2.7, reads were demultiplexed and then collapsed into UMI-guided consensus sequences. Using mixcr v2.1.11, the UMI consensuses were aligned to TRA and TRB V and J templates and assembled into clonotypes. Expanded or contracted clonotypes were those called significant by both edgeR and NoisET, with noise models trained on biological replicates. edgeR calls used a false discovery rate-adjusted p below 0.01 and a log2 fold-change threshold of 1. As an exploratory analysis of dynamics, max-normalized trajectories of the 1000 most abundant clonotypes were examined with PCA combined with hierarchical clustering. Separately sequenced CD4+ and CD8+ repertoires were used to assign the CD4 or CD8 phenotype of responding clones. TCRdb reworked the public reads: Q25 trimming with fastp, MiXCR clone assembly, productive beta chains retained. All rows with the same CDR3 protein become a single entry with the most common DNA and genes. It is TCRdb's table, rather than the study itself, that gives the V and J calls and clone size. Here the sample has about 400,000 distinct CDR3 sequences; approximately 25% occur a single time. The ten largest clones take up around 8.8% of the sample.

The source of the sample is a study of T-cell memory formation after mild COVID-19 (dated by TCRdb to the early 2020s). In terms of the full investigation: Most TCR sequence clusters were specific to one of the two donors. Two young, previously healthy adult volunteers made up the cohort, one male and one female. In a couple of donors, T-cell clones that expanded and contracted after mild COVID-19 were tracked by sequencing TCRalpha and TCRbeta repertoires over time.

PBMCs were isolated by Ficoll-Paque density gradient centrifugation. The germline V gene (reference sequence) sets CDR1 to LGHDT and CDR2 to YNNKEL. From the cysteine through the phenylalanine, the CDR3 covers 15 amino acids. Of the read, only the CDR3 DNA is kept; its 45 bases are in frame from base 1. V has 4 bases trimmed and J has 6 bases trimmed; junction bases matching no gene number 12. The full study reports these points: Contracting CD4+ clones were found mainly in CM and EM memory subsets, while CD8+ clones were enriched in EMRA. The study included only a couple of mild cases, and larger cohorts that include severe cases with pre-infection samples were judged to be necessary. SARS-CoV-2 specificity was not confirmed for the second-wave clones peaking on day 37. Some responding clones were detected in pre-infection memory, which suggested that pre-existing cross-reactive memory T cells had joined the SARS-CoV-2 response. Balanced CD4/CD8 phenotypes were observed for clones contracting from day 15 to 85, whereas a bias towards CD4+ was observed for a second wave of clones expanding from day 15 to 37.

The receptor comes from an adult woman who had mild COVID-19 (a few samples of this study predate the infection). The sample titles of this study are shuffled in the database, so cell type and time point are left out; the donor was told from shared clones. The specimen sequenced was PBMCs or a T cell subset sorted from them (not recorded which). The V and J genes are TRBV3-1 and TRBJ2-7; 7 central nucleotides agree with TRBD2. The nucleotides are TGTGCCAGCAGCCTCAGAGGAGGGACTAACCTCGAGCAGTACTTC. It translates to CASSLRGGTNLEQYF.